A selection of T cell receptor beta chains follows, all from one sample in a study of blood T cell repertoires in COVID-19. Assay used: immunoSEQ multiplex PCR; TCRdb lists only in-frame clones, some missing. In the table there are around 40,000 clones, 79% of which are singletons. The sequenced sample was peripheral blood. The source is a man between 65 and 85 years old with acute or convalescent COVID-19. Each CDR3 is given with its conserved first and last residue. The D gene is left open where the match is weak. Clone size is given for some rows only: seen once, a few or many times, or a class if the clone is expanded.

abundance	v_gene	d_gene	j_gene	CDR3aa	CDR3nt
.	TRBV7-8	TRBD1	TRBJ1-1	CASRPDRDGTEAFF	TGTGCCAGCAGACCCGACAGGGACGGCACTGAAGCTTTCTTT
once	TRBV2	.	TRBJ1-1	CASSGIPEGEAFF	TGTGCCAGCAGTGGGATCCCTGAGGGTGAAGCTTTCTTT
once	TRBV5-4	.	TRBJ2-3	CASSLGNTGGTDTQYF	TGTGCCAGCAGCTTGGGGAATACCGGGGGCACAGATACGCAGTATTTT
.	TRBV9	.	TRBJ2-3	CASSPGERATGTQYF	TGTGCCAGCAGCCCAGGGGAGAGAGCTACGGGTACGCAGTATTTT
once	TRBV6-5	TRBD1	TRBJ1-1	CASRRRTGNTEAFF	TGTGCCAGCAGGCGGCGGACAGGGAACACTGAAGCTTTCTTT
.	TRBV18	TRBD1	TRBJ2-7	CASSPTGATYEQYF	TGTGCCAGCTCACCGACAGGGGCAACGTACGAGCAGTACTTC
.	TRBV18	.	TRBJ1-1	CASSPEQGEAFF	TGTGCCAGCTCCCCCGAGCAGGGTGAAGCTTTCTTT
once	TRBV27	TRBD2	TRBJ2-2	CASSGRTSGNTGELFF	TGTGCCAGCAGTGGGCGGACTAGCGGGAACACCGGGGAGCTGTTTTTT
.	TRBV24-1	.	TRBJ2-7	CATSDFPGNEQYF	TGTGCCACCAGTGATTTTCCAGGGAACGAGCAGTACTTC
.	TRBV7-6	TRBD2	TRBJ2-1	CASSLEELAGEYEQFF	TGTGCCAGCAGCTTAGAGGAACTAGCGGGAGAGTATGAGCAGTTCTTC
.	TRBV15	TRBD1	TRBJ2-7	CATSTFRDSRNEQYF	TGTGCCACCAGCACCTTCCGGGACAGTCGTAACGAGCAGTACTTC
.	TRBV9	.	TRBJ2-7	CASSLQGIPYEQYF	TGTGCCAGCAGCTTACAGGGCATCCCCTACGAGCAGTACTTC
.	TRBV7-8	TRBD2	TRBJ2-2	CASTPSGSGGELFF	TGTGCCAGCACCCCTAGCGGGAGCGGCGGGGAGCTGTTTTTT
.	TRBV10-3	.	TRBJ1-1	CAISDQTGNTEAFF	TGTGCCATCAGTGACCAAACAGGGAACACTGAAGCTTTCTTT
.	TRBV29-1	.	TRBJ1-5	CSVEVGTGAGQPQHF	TGCAGCGTTGAAGTTGGGACTGGGGCAGGTCAGCCCCAGCATTTT
.	TRBV7-9	TRBD2	TRBJ2-7	CASSLGGSNKNEQYF	TGTGCCAGCAGCTTGGGCGGGAGTAATAAGAACGAGCAGTACTTC
.	TRBV9	TRBD2	TRBJ2-1	CASSVAPAGASAYNEQFF	TGTGCCAGCAGCGTAGCCCCAGCGGGAGCGTCGGCCTACAATGAGCAGTTCTTC
few	TRBV5-1	TRBD1	TRBJ2-1	CASSLGGQSYNEQFF	TGCGCCAGCAGCTTGGGGGGACAGTCCTACAATGAGCAGTTCTTC
once	TRBV9	TRBD1	TRBJ1-4	CASSPLETGLGEKLFF	TGTGCCAGCAGCCCTCTAGAGACAGGGTTAGGTGAAAAACTGTTTTTT
.	TRBV6-5	TRBD2	TRBJ2-2	CASPQLAGVTGELFF	TGTGCCAGTCCACAACTAGCGGGAGTCACCGGGGAGCTGTTTTTT
.	TRBV19	TRBD2	TRBJ2-1	CASSPGLAGAGEQFF	TGTGCCAGTAGCCCGGGACTAGCGGGAGCAGGTGAGCAGTTCTTC
few	TRBV27	TRBD2	TRBJ2-1	CASSPSGRENNEQFF	TGTGCCAGCAGTCCTAGCGGGAGGGAAAACAATGAGCAGTTCTTC
once	TRBV5-1	TRBD2	TRBJ2-7	CASRDGRVEQYF	TGCGCCAGCAGAGACGGGAGGGTGGAGCAGTACTTC
.	TRBV10-3	TRBD1	TRBJ2-7	CAIRATGADSRQYF	TGTGCCATCAGGGCGACAGGGGCTGATTCCCGTCAGTACTTC
.	TRBV18	TRBD1	TRBJ1-5	CASSPYDRVQPQHF	TGTGCCAGCTCCCCTTATGACAGGGTTCAGCCCCAGCATTTT
.	TRBV5-4	.	TRBJ1-2	CASSPGGGYGYTF	TGTGCCAGCAGCCCCGGGGGGGGATATGGCTACACCTTC
.	TRBV14	TRBD1	TRBJ2-4	CASSPIGTALAKNIQYF	TGTGCCAGCAGCCCGATAGGGACAGCTCTAGCCAAAAACATTCAGTACTTC
.	TRBV2	TRBD1	TRBJ1-1	CASQDRGPEAFF	TGTGCCAGCCAGGACAGGGGGCCTGAAGCTTTCTTT
.	TRBV5-1	TRBD2	TRBJ2-1	CASSPRPFSGGYNEQFF	TGCGCCAGCAGCCCCAGACCCTTTAGCGGGGGCTACAATGAGCAGTTCTTC
.	TRBV15	TRBD2	TRBJ2-1	CATSPPGLEGVEQFF	TGTGCCACCAGCCCCCCGGGACTAGAGGGGGTTGAGCAGTTCTTC
.	TRBV5-1	.	TRBJ1-2	CASSLVPESANYGYTF	TGCGCCAGCAGCTTGGTTCCGGAGAGCGCTAACTATGGCTACACCTTC
.	TRBV19	TRBD2	TRBJ2-1	CASSSSGTSNDEQFF	TGTGCCAGTAGTTCCTCCGGGACTAGCAACGATGAGCAGTTCTTC
.	TRBV7-9	.	TRBJ1-4	CASSSSWGANEKLFF	TGTGCCAGCAGCTCTAGTTGGGGAGCTAATGAAAAACTGTTTTTT